The clone carrying this TCR beta chain was seen only a few times. The antigen remains undetermined. Extracted RNA was reverse transcribed, and the resulting cDNA served as sequencing template. Measured with immunoSEQ multiplex PCR; TCRdb has only the in-frame clones, and not every one. The data hold nearly 95,000 clones, with more than 65% observed a single time. This entry comes from a study of CD8+ T cells in alopecia areata. General observations from the study: Because one nonresponder was included, the link of baseline CD8+ expansion to response is considered uncertain.

CDR1 and CDR2 (germline): SNHLY, FYNNEI. Trimming removed 1 base from V and 3 bases from J, with 10 bases in between. The CDR3 spans 14 residues. Noted treatment: oral pan-JAK inhibitor, 5-10 mg twice daily. The TCR originated in a human donor with alopecia areata. This chain connects TRBV2 to TRBJ2-7, with D possibly being TRBD1 (6 bases). The material was CD8+ T cells sorted from blood, obtained at approximately week 42, from a patient treated with tofacitinib. CDR3 protein: CASSEGRGYYEQYF. The CDR3 nucleotides read TGTGCCAGCAGTGAAGGAAGGGGGTACTACGAGCAGTACTTC.